What follows are 31 T cell receptor beta chains derived from one specimen sequenced in a study of blood T cell repertoires in COVID-19. TCRdb keeps only in-frame clones here, not all; method: immunoSEQ multiplex PCR. The data show roughly 430,000 clones, with about 88% seen just once and about 1.5% held by the top ten. The source material was PBMCs or T cells enriched from blood (not recorded which). The receptors stem from a young woman who had been exposed to COVID-19.

The V and J genes are TRBV5-4 and TRBJ1-4; D gene unclear. Trimming took off 4 bases at V and 11 bases at J, with 24 bases between the two ends. Per the germline V gene, CDR1 is SGHNT and CDR2 is YYREEE (reference sequence). This CDR3 has 16 residues. The chain's CDR3 is CASSVIEGNGAEKLFF. The CDR3 DNA sequence: TGTGCCAGCAGCGTAATTGAAGGAAATGGAGCCGAGAAACTGTTTTTT.

This CDR3 is CASSLTSAGQGSYGYTF. DNA of the CDR3: TGTGCCAGCAGCTTGACGTCCGCGGGACAGGGGTCCTATGGCTACACCTTC. The V gene is TRBV7-2, the J gene TRBJ1-2; 10 bases align to TRBD1. Germline lookup yields CDR1 SGHTA and CDR2 FQGNSA. V trimming: 3 bases; J trimming: 4 bases; junction bases outside the gene matches: 11. The CDR3 length is 17 residues.

In this sample, this clone turned up a few times. This chain connects TRBV7-8 to TRBJ1-3; D is ambiguous. This CDR3 has 16 residues. Per germline, CDR1 SGHVS and CDR2 FQNEAQ. Trimming shortened V by 4 bases and J by 0 bases, and 13 bases separated the two germline ends. CDR3 in amino acids: CASSSQVEVSGNTIYF. In DNA form, the CDR3 reads TGTGCCAGCAGCTCCCAAGTAGAGGTCTCTGGAAACACCATATATTTT.

The chain uses TRBV9 and TRBJ2-2; 10 bases line up with TRBD2. The CDR3 contains 16 residues. Unmatched junction bases numbered 0, after V lost 0 bases and J lost 1 base. In germline, CDR1 is SGDLS, CDR2 YYNGEE. As DNA, the CDR3 is TGTGCCAGCAGCGTAGTAGCGGGAGGGAACACCGGGGAGCTGTTTTTT. Protein: CASSVVAGGNTGELFF.

The genes are TRBV27 and TRBJ1-4, with D possibly matching TRBD1 (6 bases). The germline gives CDR1 MNHEY, CDR2 SMNVEV (reference sequence). The V and J ends lost 4 bases and 7 bases respectively, with 16 bases between them. The CDR3 consists of 15 residues. The CDR3: CASSYHRERGEKLFF. CDR3 DNA: TGTGCCAGCAGTTACCACAGGGAAAGGGGTGAAAAACTGTTTTTT.

The J gene is TRBJ2-6, the V gene TRBV19; TRBD1 agrees at 7 bases. CDR1 is LNHDA, CDR2 SQIVND, per germline (reference sequence). Trimming took 5 bases from V and 0 from J; bases not matched to a gene: 1. The CDR3 runs 15 residues. CDR3 residues: CASSPGGSGANVLTF. CDR3 sequence (DNA): TGTGCCAGTAGTCCAGGGGGCTCTGGGGCCAACGTCCTGACTTTC.

The J gene is TRBJ2-7, the V gene TRBV28, with D perhaps matching TRBD2 (5 bases). CDR3 length equals 15 residues. V was cut by 4 bases and J by 1 base, with 14 bases left in between. Germline CDR1 and CDR2: MDHEN and SYDVKM. CDR3 bases: TGTGCCAGCAGTTCCCCGGGTACGGGGTCCTACGAGCAGTACTTC. Amino acids: CASSSPGTGSYEQYF.

This clone turned up a few times. The chain is built from TRBV4-2 and TRBJ2-3, with a possible D match to TRBD1 (5 bases). Per germline, CDR1 LGHNA and CDR2 YNFKEQ. The V gene lost 1 base and the J gene lost 5 bases, with 16 bases spanning the gap. CDR3 length equals 16 residues. CDR3 nucleotide sequence: TGTGCCAGCAGCCAAGGGCTAGGGCGAAGGGGAGATACGCAGTATTTT. This gives the protein CASSQGLGRRGDTQYF.

To note about this clone: Other DNA variants within this sample encode the same CDR3. The chain recombines TRBV6-5 with TRBJ2-3; 10 nucleotides line up with TRBD2. The germline V gene encodes CDR1 MNHEY and CDR2 SVGAGI. CDR3 length: 14 residues. Germline trimming cut 6 bases from V and 4 bases from J; bases unmatched to any gene: 4. The CDR3 sequence: CASSPGLAADTQYF. CDR3 bases: TGTGCCAGCAGCCCCGGACTAGCGGCAGATACGCAGTATTTT.

J is TRBJ1-1 and V is TRBV12-5, with D perhaps matching TRBD1 (6 bases). The CDR3 is 14 residues long. The V end lost 6 bases, the J end lost 1 base, and 12 bases lay between the germline ends. Germline CDR1 is LGHNT and CDR2 is FRNRAP. For the CDR3, the DNA is TGTGCTAGTGGCCCTGGACAGCCGAACACTGAAGCTTTCTTT. Translated, it gives CASGPGQPNTEAFF. Drawing the rest from reference TRBV12-5 and TRBJ1-1, the complete variable domain is DARVTQTPRHKVTEMGQEVTMRCQPILGHNTVFWYRQTMMQGLELLAYFRNRAPLDDSGMPKDRFSAEMPDATLATLKIQPSEPRDSAVYFCASGPGQPNTEAFFGQGTRLTVV.

The rearrangement joins TRBV4-1 to TRBJ2-6, with D possibly TRBD2 on 6 matching bases. Germline V lookup: CDR1 MGHRA, CDR2 YSYEKL. This CDR3 comprises 16 residues. V was clipped by 3 bases and J by 0 bases, with 9 bases between them. The CDR3 DNA follows: TGCGCCAGCAGCCACCCGGGACTCTCTGGGGCCAACGTCCTGACTTTC. It codes for CASSHPGLSGANVLTF.

The chain joins TRBV7-9 to TRBJ1-1; TRBD1 aligns across 8 bases. Per the germline V gene, CDR1 is SEHNR and CDR2 is FQNEAQ (reference sequence). V shed 2 bases and J 4 bases; nucleotides not matched to a gene: 3. CDR3 length equals 14 residues. CDR3 in amino acids: CASSLTGGTTEAFF. DNA for the CDR3: TGTGCCAGCAGCTTAACAGGGGGGACCACTGAAGCTTTCTTT. Complete variable domain (other parts from reference TRBV7-9 and TRBJ1-1): DTGVSQNPRHKITKRGQNVTFRCDPISEHNRLYWYRQTLGQGPEFLTYFQNEAQLEKSRLLSDRFSAERPKGSFSTLEIQRTEQGDSAMYLCASSLTGGTTEAFFGQGTRLTVV.

This clone has a single count. The V gene is TRBV7-8, the J gene TRBJ2-3, with D perhaps matching TRBD1 (5 bases). V dropped 1 base and J dropped 1 base, with 9 bases sitting between them. CDR1 is SGHVS and CDR2 is FQNEAQ in the germline V gene. This CDR3 has 15 amino acids. The CDR3 reads CASSLGTYRTDTQYF. In DNA, the CDR3 is TGTGCCAGCAGCTTAGGGACATACCGCACAGATACGCAGTATTTT.

This chain joins TRBV5-1 and TRBJ2-7, with 7 bases fitting TRBD2. The germline CDR1 and CDR2 sequences are SGHRS and YFSETQ. CDR3 size: 16 residues. V lost 5 bases and J lost 2; bases outside the gene matches: 13. This CDR3 is CASREQPTSAAYEQYF. The DNA for the CDR3 is TGCGCCAGCAGGGAACAGCCCACTAGCGCCGCCTACGAGCAGTACTTC.

The chain uses TRBV18 and TRBJ1-1; D unresolved. The CDR3 is 14 residues long. Germline CDR1 and CDR2: KGHSH and LQKENI. V gave up 8 bases and J gave up 1 base, with 14 bases separating them. CDR3 sequence: CASRVSAGNTEAFF. The DNA for the CDR3 is TGTGCCAGCCGCGTTTCGGCAGGGAACACTGAAGCTTTCTTT.

In this sample, this clone turned up once. The genes are TRBV5-4 and TRBJ2-1; D may be TRBD1 (5 bases). The germline V gene encodes CDR1 SGHNT and CDR2 YYREEE (reference sequence). Trimming shortened V by 0 bases and J by 7 bases, and 11 bases separated the two germline ends. The CDR3 is 14 residues long. The CDR3 here is CASSLADAGNEQFF. CDR3 nucleotides: TGTGCCAGCAGCTTGGCGGACGCAGGGAATGAGCAGTTCTTC.

V usage is TRBV11-3 and J usage is TRBJ2-7; 12 nucleotides match TRBD2. Germline V gene lookup returns CDR1 SGHNT and CDR2 YENEEA. V dropped 5 bases and J dropped 6; count of bases not matched to a gene: 5. This CDR3 has 14 amino acids. Here the CDR3 DNA reads TGTGCCAGCAGCACGACTAGCGGGAGTTCCGAGCAGTACTTC. Protein: CASSTTSGSSEQYF.

V usage is TRBV19 and J usage is TRBJ2-3; D remains unclear. Germline V lookup: CDR1 LNHDA, CDR2 SQIVND (reference sequence). V dropped 5 bases and J dropped 8 bases, with 17 bases sitting between them. CDR3 length equals 14 residues. CDR3 sequence reads: CASSPTERSGTQYF. The CDR3 nucleotides are TGTGCCAGTAGTCCCACGGAGCGTTCGGGTACGCAGTATTTT.

The genes are TRBV7-9 and TRBJ2-2, with 7 bases that match TRBD2. The CDR3 has 16 amino acids. V dropped 1 base and J dropped 1; count of bases not matched to a gene: 3. CDR1 and CDR2 (germline): SEHNR, FQNEAQ (reference sequence). CDR3 nucleotide sequence: TGTGCCAGCAGCTTAGACAGCGGGAAGAACACCGGGGAGCTGTTTTTT. As protein: CASSLDSGKNTGELFF.

As DNA, the CDR3 is TGTGCCAGCAGCAACCCCCCGGGGGAAGCTAATGAAAAACTGTTTTTT. It translates to CASSNPPGEANEKLFF. The chain links TRBV28 to TRBJ1-4, with D possibly TRBD1 on 5 matching bases. Trimming removed 6 bases at V and 3 bases at J, with 17 bases between. Germline values: CDR1 MDHEN, CDR2 SYDVKM. The CDR3 totals 16 residues.

This sequence joins TRBV12-3 or TRBV12-4 and TRBJ2-7; no firm D call. Trimming took 3 bases from V and 4 from J, leaving 4 bases between them. This CDR3 contains 11 residues. For the CDR3, the DNA is TGTGCCAGCAGTTTTACATACGAGCAGTACTTC. It translates to CASSFTYEQYF.

To note about this clone: The sample contains more than one DNA sequence encoding this CDR3. This CDR3 is CASSIAGSSYEQYF. As DNA, the CDR3 is TGTGCCAGTAGTATAGCGGGGAGCTCCTACGAGCAGTACTTC. This chain uses TRBV19 with TRBJ2-7; the D gene is possibly TRBD2 (5 bases). The V end lost 1 base, the J end lost 0 bases, and 7 bases lay between the germline ends. Germline CDR1 LNHDA, CDR2 SQIVND (reference sequence). The CDR3 extends over 14 amino acids.

The CDR3 loop is CASSRPGLAGVADTQYF. The CDR3 DNA follows: TGTGCCAGCAGCCGACCGGGACTAGCGGGAGTGGCAGATACGCAGTATTTT. The V call is TRBV5-8, the J call TRBJ2-3; 14 nucleotides agree with TRBD2. CDR3 length equals 17 residues. J gave up 4 bases and V 4 bases, and 8 bases lay outside the gene matches. Germline CDR1 reads SGHTS; CDR2 reads YDEGEE.

This rearrangement joins TRBV10-1 to TRBJ2-4; D is perhaps TRBD1 (6 bases). V dropped 3 bases and J dropped 0 bases, with 6 bases sitting between them. Germline lookup yields CDR1 WNHNN and CDR2 SYGVQD (reference sequence). The CDR3 runs to 14 residues. The CDR3 bases are TGCGCCAGCAGTGACAGGGGAGCCAAAAACATTCAGTACTTC. Translating it yields CASSDRGAKNIQYF.

The CDR3 DNA reads TGCGCCACGTCAGACCCGGGACAGGGGGAGTCCGGGGAGCTGTTTTTT. Translation gives CATSDPGQGESGELFF. V and J are TRBV5-1 and TRBJ2-2; TRBD1 matches at 11 bases. CDR1 is SGHRS and CDR2 is YFSETQ in the germline V gene. The CDR3 is 16 residues long. After removal of 9 bases from V and 6 bases from J, the junction contained 13 bases not matched to a gene.

A few counts support this clone. This sequence joins TRBV13 and TRBJ1-3; possibly TRBD1 for D (5 bases). This CDR3 is 14 amino acids long. CDR1 and CDR2 from the germline V gene are PRHDT and FYEKMQ (reference sequence). Trimming took off 2 bases at V and 3 bases at J, with 8 bases between the two ends. The CDR3 reads CASSLRQGGNTIYF. DNA for the CDR3: TGTGCCAGCAGCTTAAGGCAGGGTGGAAACACCATATATTTT.

This rearrangement joins TRBV19 to TRBJ1-4; D call uncertain. The CDR3 has 14 amino acids. Trimming took 7 bases from V and 0 from J, leaving 9 bases between them. The germline V gene encodes CDR1 LNHDA and CDR2 SQIVND (reference sequence). The CDR3 sequence is CASNYGTTNEKLFF. CDR3 nucleotides: TGTGCCAGTAACTACGGGACAACTAATGAAAAACTGTTTTTT.

The chain links TRBV28 to TRBJ1-6; TRBD1 might be the D (6 bases). CDR3 length: 15 residues. Per the germline V gene, CDR1 is MDHEN and CDR2 is SYDVKM. With 1 base removed from V and 5 bases from J, the gap between germline ends came to 9 bases. For the CDR3, the DNA is TGTGCCAGCAGTTTATACAGGGTAGATAATTCACCCCTCCACTTT. This codes for CASSLYRVDNSPLHF.

The chain has TRBV3-1 (or the pseudogene TRBV3-2) and TRBJ2-7; 8 positions agree with TRBD2. Germline-derived CDR1 and CDR2 are LGHDT and YNNKEL (reference sequence). V shed 0 bases and J 3 bases; nucleotides not matched to a gene: 10. The CDR3 is made up of 17 amino acids. CDR3 sequence: CASSQDKQRGTDYEQYF. CDR3 DNA: TGTGCCAGCAGCCAAGATAAGCAGCGGGGGACCGACTACGAGCAGTACTTC.

This chain links TRBV6-4 with TRBJ2-3, with TRBD2 as a possible D gene (6 bases). V was clipped by 3 bases and J by 0 bases, with 13 bases between them. The V gene's germline CDR1 is MRHNA and CDR2 SNTAGT. The CDR3 length is 16 residues. The CDR3 nucleotides read TGTGCCAGCAGTGATCGGGGGACCCCGAGCACAGATACGCAGTATTTT. It yields the protein CASSDRGTPSTDTQYF.

The chain employs TRBV12-1 and TRBJ2-5; TRBD2, as called in the table, went unchecked against the DNA. TRBV12-1 is a known pseudogene. This CDR3 has 14 residues. The CDR3 region is CASKGRELGETQYF. In DNA, the CDR3 is TGTGCCAGCAAAGGGCGGGAGTTAGGAGAGACCCAGTACTTC.